A single sample is the source of the 17 T cell receptor beta chains below, sequenced in a study of blood T cell repertoires in COVID-19. Sequencing used immunoSEQ multiplex PCR; TCRdb keeps in-frame clones, though not all of them. The sample consists of approximately 260,000 clones, approximately 79% of them appearing once. Sample: peripheral blood. Receptor source: an elderly woman with active or convalescent COVID-19.

The chain joins TRBV10-2 to TRBJ2-7, with 8 bases identical to TRBD1. This CDR3 contains 13 residues. CDR1 WSHSY and CDR2 SAAADI come from the germline V gene. V lost 4 bases, J lost 7 bases, and 6 bases stayed unmatched. CDR3 sequence (DNA): TGCGCCAGCAGTGTGGCAGGGGGCACTGAGCAGTACTTC. Translating it yields CASSVAGGTEQYF.

This chain links TRBV29-1 with TRBJ1-1, with D possibly matching TRBD1 (5 bases). In germline, CDR1 is SQVTM, CDR2 ANQGSEA. V dropped 4 bases and J dropped 1 base, with 13 bases sitting between them. This CDR3 spans 14 amino acids. CDR3 nucleotide sequence: TGCAGCGTTGTTAACGGGGGACCGAACACTGAAGCTTTCTTT. Protein: CSVVNGGPNTEAFF. The complete variable domain, with remaining parts taken from reference TRBV29-1 and TRBJ1-1, reads SAVISQKPSRDICQRGTSLTIQCQVDSQVTMMFWYRQQPGQSLTLIATANQGSEATYESGFVIDKFPISRPNLTFSTLTVSNMSPEDSSIYLCSVVNGGPNTEAFFGQGTRLTVV.

This clone was observed a few times. The chain combines TRBV7-2 with TRBJ2-7, with D possibly matching TRBD2 (7 bases). The CDR3 covers 14 residues. From germline, CDR1 is SGHTA and CDR2 FQGNSA. Trimming removed 2 bases from V and 6 bases from J, with 14 bases in between. The CDR3 is CASSLNAGAFEQYF. The DNA for the CDR3 is TGTGCCAGCAGCTTAAATGCGGGGGCTTTCGAGCAGTACTTC.

The chain links TRBV6-5 to TRBJ2-7; 7 bases fit TRBD1. This CDR3 region has 14 residues. Germline lookup yields CDR1 MNHEY and CDR2 SVGAGI. V lost 5 bases to trimming and J lost 0 bases; unmatched junction nucleotides: 4. CDR3 bases: TGTGCCAGCAGTATCCGGGACAGCTCCTACGAGCAGTACTTC. This encodes CASSIRDSSYEQYF.

The chain is built from TRBV2 and TRBJ2-3; the match to TRBD1 covers 8 bases. This CDR3 is 15 amino acids long. Germline V gene sequence: CDR1 SNHLY, CDR2 FYNNEI. V dropped 1 base and J dropped 6; count of bases not matched to a gene: 6. The CDR3 region has the DNA TGTGCCAGCAGTGAAGAGGGGCAGGGGGCGGATACGCAGTATTTT. It yields the protein CASSEEGQGADTQYF.

This chain links TRBV28 with TRBJ1-5; 7 bases are shared with TRBD1. From germline, CDR1 is MDHEN and CDR2 SYDVKM. The ends lost 7 bases at V and 4 bases at J; junction bases unmatched: 13. The CDR3 covers 16 residues. The CDR3 loop is CASTSGGQSTNQPQHF. The DNA of the CDR3 is TGTGCCAGCACCAGCGGGGGACAGTCTACTAATCAGCCCCAGCATTTT. The whole variable domain, filled in from reference TRBV28 and TRBJ1-5, reads DVKVTQSSRYLVKRTGEKVFLECVQDMDHENMFWYRQDPGLGLRLIYFSYDVKMKEKGDIPEGYSVSREKKERFSLILESASTNQTSMYLCASTSGGQSTNQPQHFGDGTRLSIL.

This chain joins TRBV12-3 or TRBV12-4 and TRBJ2-6, with no clear D. The CDR3 extends over 13 amino acids. With 5 bases removed from V and 6 bases from J, the gap between germline ends came to 8 bases. CDR3 residues: CASSRDLANVLTF. The CDR3, as DNA: TGTGCCAGCAGTCGCGATCTGGCCAACGTCCTGACTTTC.

This clone was picked up one time. The rearrangement links TRBV29-1 to TRBJ2-3; tentatively, D is TRBD2 (5 bases). V was pared by 7 bases and J by 6 bases, with 17 bases between. CDR1 is SQVTM, CDR2 ANQGSEA, per germline. The CDR3 extends over 13 amino acids. DNA for the CDR3: TGCAGCGGGCGGGCGGCCACCCGGGATACGCAGTATTTT. Protein product: CSGRAATRDTQYF.

The V gene is TRBV2, the J gene TRBJ1-6, with 7 bases lining up with TRBD1. The CDR3 is 15 residues long. The V and J ends lost 6 bases and 11 bases, in that order; junction bases with no gene match: 13. The germline gives CDR1 SNHLY, CDR2 FYNNEI. The DNA for the CDR3 is TGTGCCAGCAGCTTAGCCATTCAGACAGGGCCACCCCTCCACTTT. Translation: CASSLAIQTGPPLHF.

The gene calls are TRBV15 and TRBJ1-5; D is unclear. The V and J ends lost 0 bases and 4 bases respectively, with 16 bases between them. The CDR3 runs to 17 residues. The V gene's germline CDR1 is LNHNV and CDR2 YYDKDF (reference sequence). The CDR3 nucleotides read TGTGCCACCAGCAGAGATTTATCCGGTATCCGGAATCAGCCCCAGCATTTT. Encoded protein: CATSRDLSGIRNQPQHF.

The chain carries TRBV5-5 and TRBJ1-6, with TRBD1 matching 8 bases. The CDR3 extends over 15 amino acids. From germline, CDR1 is SGHKS and CDR2 YYEKEE (reference sequence). V was pared by 0 bases and J by 10 bases, with 6 bases of the junction left unmatched. CDR3 protein: CASSLDRGEYSPLHF. In nucleotides, the CDR3 is TGTGCCAGCAGCTTGGACAGGGGGGAGTACTCACCCCTCCACTTT.

The CDR3 here is CASSTGTAFEQYF. CDR3 nucleotides: TGTGCCAGCAGCACCGGGACAGCCTTCGAGCAGTACTTC. This chain links TRBV12-3 or TRBV12-4 with TRBJ2-7; TRBD1 aligns across 7 bases. Trimming at V came to 6 bases and at J to 6 bases, leaving 8 bases not matched to a gene. This CDR3 is 13 amino acids long.

The chain joins TRBV6-1 to TRBJ1-6; D gene ambiguous. The length of the CDR3 is 13 residues. V was pared by 2 bases and J by 6 bases, with 5 bases between. Germline V gene data show CDR1 as MNHNS and CDR2 as SASEGT. The CDR3 DNA reads TGTGCCAGCAGTGAATTCGGTAATTCACCCCTCCACTTT. It yields the protein CASSEFGNSPLHF.

This clone has only one observation. The chain employs TRBV6-4 and TRBJ2-2; a possible D gene is TRBD2 (5 bases). This CDR3 is 16 amino acids long. The germline gives CDR1 MRHNA, CDR2 SNTAGT. V shed 5 bases and J shed 3 bases, with 16 bases lying between them. In DNA, the CDR3 is TGTGCCAGCAGTAGGACTCGGCCGGAGTACACCGGGGAGCTGTTTTTT. Protein product: CASSRTRPEYTGELFF.

The V gene is TRBV5-1, the J gene TRBJ1-2; TRBD1 might be the D (5 bases). In germline, CDR1 is SGHRS, CDR2 YFSETQ. The CDR3 length is 15 residues. V was cut by 0 bases and J by 3 bases, with 12 bases left in between. CDR3 loop: CASSLVGGTDYGYTF. In DNA form, the CDR3 reads TGCGCCAGCAGCTTGGTGGGGGGTACCGACTATGGCTACACCTTC.

The V call is TRBV19, the J call TRBJ1-5; D remains ambiguous. The CDR3 loop spans 14 amino acids. The V end was cut by 3 bases, the J end by 3 bases, with 9 bases between. Germline V gene data show CDR1 as LNHDA and CDR2 as SQIVND (reference sequence). The CDR3 region is CASSIGGFNQPQHF. CDR3 coding DNA: TGTGCCAGTAGTATCGGCGGATTCAATCAGCCCCAGCATTTT.

The V call is TRBV28, the J call TRBJ1-1; 8 nucleotides align to TRBD1. V lost 6 bases and J lost 0; bases outside the gene matches: 6. This CDR3 comprises 15 residues. Per the germline V gene, CDR1 is MDHEN and CDR2 is SYDVKM. CDR3 DNA sequence: TGTGCCAGCAGGACAGGGGCTACCATGAACACTGAAGCTTTCTTT. Protein sequence: CASRTGATMNTEAFF.